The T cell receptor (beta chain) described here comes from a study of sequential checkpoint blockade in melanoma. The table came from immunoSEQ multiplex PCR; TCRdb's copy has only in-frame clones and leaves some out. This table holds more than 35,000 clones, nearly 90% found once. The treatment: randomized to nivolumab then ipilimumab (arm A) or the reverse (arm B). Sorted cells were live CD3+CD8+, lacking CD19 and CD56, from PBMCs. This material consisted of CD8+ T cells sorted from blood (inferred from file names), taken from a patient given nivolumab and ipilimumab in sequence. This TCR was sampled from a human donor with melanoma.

CDR3 sequence: CASSKSGRFCNYGYTF. The CDR3 DNA follows: TGTGCCAGCAGCAAATCGGGAAGGTTTTGTAACTATGGCTACACCTTC. This chain joins TRBV21-1 and TRBJ1-2. TRBV21-1 corresponds to a pseudogene. CDR3 size: 16 residues.